The 2 T cell receptor beta chains listed next were all sequenced from one sample in a study of graft-versus-host responses after intestinal transplantation. TCRdb's copy holds only in-frame clones and misses some; the assay was immunoSEQ multiplex PCR. The sample includes about 25,000 clones, approximately 93% of them seen just once. The specimen was PBMCs, collected 18 days after transplant. Source of these receptors: a human patient who received an intestinal transplant, so some T cells may come from the graft donor.

V gene TRBV2 combines with J gene TRBJ1-6; the D is unclear. V dropped 7 bases and J dropped 4 bases, with 11 bases sitting between them. CDR3 length: 14 residues. Germline CDR1 and CDR2: SNHLY and FYNNEI. CDR3 in amino acids: CASTLRPYNSPLHF. In DNA form, the CDR3 reads TGTGCCAGCACACTCCGCCCTTATAATTCACCCCTCCACTTT.

The rearrangement links TRBV10-2 to TRBJ2-7; 7 bases align to TRBD1. Trimming cost V 0 bases and J 5 bases; bases outside gene matches: 1. The CDR3 length is 13 residues. Germline assignment: CDR1 WSHSY and CDR2 SAAADI. The CDR3 DNA reads as TGCGCCAGCAGTGAGTCTACAGGGGACGAGCAGTACTTC. Translated: CASSESTGDEQYF.